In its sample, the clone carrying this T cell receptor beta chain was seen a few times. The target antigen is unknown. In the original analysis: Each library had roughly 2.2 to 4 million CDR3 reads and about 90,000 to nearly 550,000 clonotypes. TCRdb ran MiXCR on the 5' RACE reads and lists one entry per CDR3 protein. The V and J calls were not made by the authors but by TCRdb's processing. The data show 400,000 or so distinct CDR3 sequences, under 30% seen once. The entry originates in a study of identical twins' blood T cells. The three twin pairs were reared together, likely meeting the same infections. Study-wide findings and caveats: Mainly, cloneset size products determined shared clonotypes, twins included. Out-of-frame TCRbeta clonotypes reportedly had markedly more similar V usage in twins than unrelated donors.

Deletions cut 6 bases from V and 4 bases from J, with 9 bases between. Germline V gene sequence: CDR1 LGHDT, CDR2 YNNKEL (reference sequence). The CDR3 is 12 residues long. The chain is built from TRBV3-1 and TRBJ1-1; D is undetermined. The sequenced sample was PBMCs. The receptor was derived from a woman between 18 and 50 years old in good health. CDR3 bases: TGTGCCAGCAGTACGGGATTCACTGAAGCTTTCTTT. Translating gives CASSTGFTEAFF.